This TCR beta chain was captured in a study of T cell responses to AZD1222 COVID-19 vaccine. Study outcomes and limitations: Spike-specific TCRs gained breadth and depth after people received two AZD1222 doses. Donors were mostly white British, more females; clonal diversity possibly underestimated.

Pooling of second doses given at about 4 or about 12 weeks was done. Notes on this clone: What it binds is unknown.

Repertoires were generated with immunoSEQ multiplex PCR, while TCRdb's copy carries only in-frame clones and drops some. The sample lists some 150,000 clones; 75% to 90% were seen once. Trimming stripped 3 bases from V and 3 bases from J, with 14 bases between. There are 15 residues in the CDR3. Germline V gives CDR1 LNHDA, CDR2 SQIVND (reference sequence). The material sequenced was peripheral blood, taken 28 days after the second AZD1222 dose. This chain connects TRBV19 to TRBJ1-2; D perhaps matches TRBD1 (5 bases). The sequence derives from an adult who received the AZD1222 COVID-19 vaccine. CDR3 nucleotides: TGTGCCAGTAGTATTGGTGGGGCTACCCACTATGGCTACACCTTC. This gives the protein CASSIGGATHYGYTF.